This T cell receptor beta chain was obtained from a study of cytotoxic CD8 clonotypes in ibrutinib-treated CLL. Target depth was 1 in 200,000 to 1 in 1 million T cells, about 10x per clonotype. The method was immunoSEQ multiplex PCR; TCRdb's version includes in-frame clones alone and lacks a portion of them. Found here are hundreds of thousands of clones, 80% of them singletons; the top ten hold over 5.5%. V lost 0 bases and J lost 4, with 4 bases in between. The CDR3 loop spans 13 amino acids. CDR1 is MNHEY, CDR2 SMNVEV, per germline (reference sequence). Worth noting for this clone: Antigen: not known.

Study-level findings and limits: For progressing versus sustained-remission patients, sampling times were not the same.

This material consisted of PBMCs, taken before ibrutinib treatment. This sequence was found in a human donor with chronic lymphocytic leukemia. The V and J genes are TRBV27 and TRBJ1-5; D not certain. Here the CDR3 DNA reads TGTGCCAGCAGTTTATCAGGAAATCAGCCCCAGCATTTT. This codes for CASSLSGNQPQHF.